The next 27 T cell receptor beta chains were all read from a single sample in a study of identical twins. TCRdb re-derived calls from the 5' RACE reads in MiXCR, one entry per CDR3 protein. In the table there are 510,000 or so distinct CDR3 sequences, 13% to 15% of which are singletons. The same data also contributed to another study, on yellow fever vaccine responses in identical twins.

Sequenced material: CD4+ T cells sorted from blood. The source of these receptors is a woman aged 18-30 years in good health.

This clonotype was seen more than once but under ten times. The chain recombines TRBV20-1 with TRBJ2-7, with 9 bases lining up with TRBD1. Trimming at V came to 3 bases and at J to 1 base, leaving 10 bases not matched to a gene. This CDR3 is 16 amino acids long. Germline CDR1 and CDR2: DFQATT and SNEGSKA (reference sequence). The CDR3 DNA sequence: TGCAGTGCTAGTTCAGGCCGGGGACAGGGATCCTACGAGCAGTACTTC. Residues: CSASSGRGQGSYEQYF.

This clonotype was observed a handful of times. This chain uses TRBV3-1 with TRBJ2-2; the match to TRBD2 covers 8 bases. CDR1 and CDR2 (germline): LGHDT, YNNKEL (reference sequence). Trimming removed 7 bases from V and 3 bases from J; junction bases left unmatched: 4. This CDR3 has 14 amino acids. The CDR3 sequence: CASKQRGYTGELFF. As DNA, the CDR3 is TGTGCCAGCAAGCAGCGGGGGTACACCGGGGAGCTGTTTTTT.

The chain joins TRBV5-1 to TRBJ2-3; 9 bases fit TRBD2. V was pared by 0 bases and J by 6 bases, with 5 bases of the junction left unmatched. CDR3 length: 15 amino acids. Germline V gives CDR1 SGHRS, CDR2 YFSETQ. The CDR3 sequence is CASSLEGTSFDTQYF. CDR3 DNA: TGCGCCAGCAGCTTGGAAGGGACTAGCTTCGATACGCAGTATTTT. The entire variable domain, with the rest obtained from reference TRBV5-1 and TRBJ2-3, is as follows: KAGVTQTPRYLIKTRGQQVTLSCSPISGHRSVSWYQQTPGQGLQFLFEYFSETQRNKGNFPGRFSGRQFSNSRSEMNVSTLELGDSALYLCASSLEGTSFDTQYFGPGTRLTVL.

This clonotype was counted between two and nine times. The V gene is TRBV7-2, the J gene TRBJ2-5, with a possible D match to TRBD1 (5 bases). The CDR3 consists of 14 residues. Germline assignment: CDR1 SGHTA and CDR2 FQGNSA. V dropped 2 bases and J dropped 4 bases, with 11 bases sitting between them. In DNA, the CDR3 is TGTGCCAGCAGCTTAATAGGCCAGGGAGAGACCCAGTACTTC. Its protein is CASSLIGQGETQYF.

This clonotype was seen at least ten times. The chain links TRBV12-3 or TRBV12-4 to TRBJ1-6; 7 bases match TRBD1. The length of the CDR3 is 15 residues. The trim removed 1 base at V and 7 bases at J, leaving 4 bases unmatched. As DNA, the CDR3 is TGTGCCAGCAGTTTAGGTGGGACAGAGAATTCACCCCTCCACTTT. This sequence encodes CASSLGGTENSPLHF.

The chain combines TRBV27 with TRBJ1-2, with TRBD1 matching over 10 bases. The CDR3 spans 16 residues. Per the germline V gene, CDR1 is MNHEY and CDR2 is SMNVEV (reference sequence). V shed 6 bases and J 8 bases; nucleotides not matched to a gene: 15. CDR3 sequence: CASSTYGGDRGKGYTF. The CDR3 nucleotides are TGTGCCAGCAGCACCTATGGAGGGGACAGGGGAAAGGGCTACACCTTC.

V gene TRBV10-2 combines with J gene TRBJ2-7; the D gene is possibly TRBD2 (6 bases). The CDR3 covers 13 residues. Germline assignment: CDR1 WSHSY and CDR2 SAAADI. V lost 7 bases and J lost 7, with 17 bases in between. CDR3 residues: CASKSGGAQEQYV. The DNA for the CDR3 is TGCGCCAGCAAGTCGGGCGGGGCCCAAGAGCAGTACGTC.

The DNA of the CDR3 is TGTGCCAGTACCCCTTCGCTAGCGGGCCGAGCGACCGGGGAGCTGTTTTTT. Amino acid sequence: CASTPSLAGRATGELFF. This sequence joins TRBV19 and TRBJ2-2; 8 bases align to TRBD2. The junction had 15 bases not matched to a gene; V was cut back by 7 bases and J by 5 bases. CDR3 length: 17 amino acids. Germline lookup yields CDR1 LNHDA and CDR2 SQIVND (reference sequence).

This chain connects TRBV9 to TRBJ2-3; D gene uncertain. Germline V CDR1 and CDR2: SGDLS, YYNGEE. The V and J ends lost 0 bases and 2 bases respectively, with 16 bases between them. The CDR3 has 17 amino acids. In DNA form, the CDR3 reads TGTGCCAGCAGCGTAGCTTTAGGTGGGATTAACACAGATACGCAGTATTTT. As protein: CASSVALGGINTDTQYF.

There are a few counts of this clonotype. The rearrangement links TRBV5-1 to TRBJ2-3; D is possibly TRBD1 (6 bases). The germline V gene encodes CDR1 SGHRS and CDR2 YFSETQ. V lost 2 bases to trimming and J lost 3 bases, with 10 bases between them. The CDR3 runs to 14 residues. The CDR3 region is CASSLTGKTDTQYF. In DNA form, the CDR3 reads TGCGCCAGCAGCTTAACAGGGAAGACAGATACGCAGTATTTT.

This clonotype was seen only a few times. The chain uses TRBV5-1 and TRBJ2-1; 11 nucleotides align to TRBD2. This CDR3 region has 17 residues. J was trimmed by 5 bases and V by 1 base; bases with no gene match: 8. The germline V gene encodes CDR1 SGHRS and CDR2 YFSETQ. This CDR3 reads CASSLPVLAGVHNEQFF. For the CDR3, the DNA is TGCGCCAGCAGCTTGCCGGTACTAGCGGGAGTGCACAATGAGCAGTTCTTC.

The sample holds a few counts of this clonotype. The chain carries TRBV6-5 and TRBJ1-2, with 10 bases lining up with TRBD1. The germline gives CDR1 MNHEY, CDR2 SVGAGI. V shed 0 bases and J 3 bases; nucleotides not matched to a gene: 7. CDR3 length equals 17 residues. The chain's CDR3 is CASSYSTYGQGDYGYTF. The CDR3 DNA reads as TGTGCCAGCAGTTACTCGACCTACGGACAGGGGGACTATGGCTACACCTTC.

This chain joins TRBV3-1 and TRBJ1-6, with 7 bases fitting TRBD1. In germline, CDR1 is LGHDT, CDR2 YNNKEL (reference sequence). This CDR3 region has 15 residues. V gave up 4 bases and J gave up 7 bases; unmatched junction bases: 7. CDR3 residues: CASSPSTGINSPLHF. DNA for the CDR3: TGTGCCAGCAGCCCCTCGACAGGGATCAATTCACCCCTCCACTTT.

This chain joins TRBV20-1 and TRBJ2-1; 7 bases match TRBD1. CDR3 size: 14 residues. V was clipped by 3 bases and J by 4 bases; unmatched bases: 6. CDR1 and CDR2 from the germline V gene are DFQATT and SNEGSKA (reference sequence). The DNA of the CDR3 is TGCAGTGCTAGCAAGGGGGCTTATTACAATGAGCAGTTCTTC. Its translation: CSASKGAYYNEQFF.

This clonotype was observed a few times. The rearrangement joins TRBV12-3 or TRBV12-4 to TRBJ2-7; 7 bases match TRBD1. Losses at the gene ends were 4 bases for V and 3 bases for J; bases not matched to a gene: 6. The length of the CDR3 is 14 residues. As DNA, the CDR3 is TGTGCCAGCAGTTGGACAGGAAAAGGCTACGAGCAGTACTTC. This translates into CASSWTGKGYEQYF.

Only a few counts were recorded for this clonotype. The chain recombines TRBV20-1 with TRBJ2-5, with D perhaps matching TRBD2 (7 bases). Germline V gene data show CDR1 as DFQATT and CDR2 as SNEGSKA (reference sequence). CDR3 length equals 15 residues. The germline V and J ends were trimmed by 3 bases and 2 bases, with 16 bases remaining between them. As DNA, the CDR3 is TGCAGTGCTAGGGTTCGGGGGGCGGTTCAAGAGACCCAGTACTTC. It encodes CSARVRGAVQETQYF.

This clonotype has more than one count but fewer than ten. V and J are TRBV6-1 and TRBJ1-2; D possibly corresponds to TRBD1 (6 bases). The V end was cut by 6 bases, the J end by 3 bases, with 14 bases between. This CDR3 has 14 residues. The V gene's germline CDR1 is MNHNS and CDR2 SASEGT. The CDR3 here is CASRQLGADYGYTF. The CDR3 DNA reads as TGTGCCAGCAGACAACTGGGGGCAGACTATGGCTACACCTTC.

The J gene is TRBJ1-1, the V gene TRBV20-1; D unclear. V shed 2 bases and J shed 2 bases, with 3 bases lying between them. The length of the CDR3 is 11 residues. CDR1 is DFQATT, CDR2 SNEGSKA, per germline (reference sequence). The CDR3 protein is CSARNNTEAFF. For the CDR3, the DNA is TGCAGTGCTAGAAATAACACTGAAGCTTTCTTT.

There are a few counts of this clonotype. The chain carries TRBV6-6 and TRBJ1-2; tentative D call: TRBD1 (6 bases). The germline gives CDR1 MNHNY, CDR2 SVGAGI (reference sequence). V was trimmed by 2 bases and J by 7 bases, leaving 11 bases between them. The CDR3 spans 13 residues. CDR3 in amino acids: CASSYQPRGGYTF. The CDR3 DNA sequence: TGTGCCAGCAGTTACCAACCCAGGGGTGGCTACACCTTC.

This clonotype has just a few counts. The V gene is TRBV7-8, the J gene TRBJ2-7; no definite D call. V was shortened by 6 bases and J by 0 bases, with 12 bases between the two germline ends. The CDR3 is made up of 14 amino acids. CDR1 SGHVS and CDR2 FQNEAQ come from the germline V gene. CDR3 loop: CASSLLTSSYEQYF. For the CDR3, the DNA is TGTGCCAGCAGTCTCCTTACGAGCTCCTACGAGCAGTACTTC. Drawing the rest from reference TRBV7-8 and TRBJ2-7, the complete variable domain is GAGVSQSPRYKVAKRGQDVALRCDPISGHVSLFWYQQALGQGPEFLTYFQNEAQLDKSGLPSDRFFAERPEGSVSTLKIQRTQQEDSAVYLCASSLLTSSYEQYFGPGTRLTVT.

This clonotype was counted between two and nine times. This chain links TRBV10-3 with TRBJ2-3; 12 positions match TRBD2. The CDR3 has 15 residues. Trimming at V came to 6 bases and at J to 3 bases, leaving 4 bases not matched to a gene. The germline V gene encodes CDR1 ENHRY and CDR2 SYGVKD. CDR3 nucleotide sequence: TGTGCCATCAGGGCGACTAGCGGGGGTACAGATACGCAGTATTTT. As protein: CAIRATSGGTDTQYF.

This clonotype turned up a few times. The chain combines TRBV28 with TRBJ2-6, with unresolved D. The CDR3 loop spans 17 amino acids. Germline V gives CDR1 MDHEN, CDR2 SYDVKM. Trimming left V 5 bases short and J 0 bases short, with 14 bases between. In nucleotides, the CDR3 is TGTGCCAGCAGTCTGGACCTCCCCGCCTCTGGGGCCAACGTCCTGACTTTC. This encodes CASSLDLPASGANVLTF.

CDR3 loop: CASSFRASGDRLFF. The CDR3 DNA reads TGTGCCAGCAGCTTTCGGGCCAGCGGGGACCGTCTGTTCTTC. This sequence joins TRBV7-2 and TRBJ2-1; 7 nucleotides agree with TRBD2. Germline trimming cut 3 bases from V and 15 bases from J; bases unmatched to any gene: 14. Germline values: CDR1 SGHTA, CDR2 FQGNSA. The CDR3 totals 14 residues.

This sequence joins TRBV20-1 and TRBJ2-1; possibly TRBD1 or TRBD2 for D (5 bases each). The CDR3 totals 18 residues. The germline V gene encodes CDR1 DFQATT and CDR2 SNEGSKA (reference sequence). The V gene lost 0 bases and the J gene lost 2 bases, with 20 bases spanning the gap. CDR3 in DNA: TGCAGTGCTAGAGATGAGAGGGATCCGTTGGGGGCCTACAATGAGCAGTTCTTC. Encoded protein: CSARDERDPLGAYNEQFF.

The rearrangement joins TRBV15 to TRBJ2-3; D not resolved. The V end was cut by 0 bases, the J end by 7 bases, with 8 bases between. Looked up from germline, CDR1 is LNHNV and CDR2 is YYDKDF (reference sequence). The CDR3 is 13 amino acids. The CDR3 DNA follows: TGTGCCACCAGCAGAGAGGGCGAACATACGCAGTATTTT. This gives the protein CATSREGEHTQYF.

The sample holds a few counts of this clonotype. The chain combines TRBV21-1 with TRBJ2-3; no check of the table's D call, TRBD1, against the DNA was made. TRBV21-1 is classified as a pseudogene. The CDR3 is 12 amino acids. The CDR3 DNA reads as TGTGCCAGCAGCAGGGAGAGGGGTACGCAGTATTTT. As protein: CASSRERGTQYF.

This clonotype was counted a few times. The rearrangement links TRBV7-2 to TRBJ2-2; no clear D gene. This CDR3 is built from 15 residues. Looked up from germline, CDR1 is SGHTA and CDR2 is FQGNSA. V was cut by 3 bases and J by 1 base, with 9 bases left in between. Here the CDR3 reads CASSFVAGNTGELFF. The DNA for the CDR3 is TGTGCCAGCAGCTTCGTCGCAGGGAACACCGGGGAGCTGTTTTTT. The variable domain in full, with the rest retrieved from reference TRBV7-2 and TRBJ2-2, is GAGVSQSPSNKVTEKGKDVELRCDPISGHTALYWYRQSLGQGLEFLIYFQGNSAPDKSGLPSDRFSAERTGGSVSTLTIQRTQQEDSAVYLCASSFVAGNTGELFFGEGSRLTVL.